Below are 18 T cell receptor beta chains sequenced from a single sample in a study of T-cell memory formation after mild COVID-19. TCRdb used MiXCR to reprocess the 5' RACE reads, holding one entry per CDR3 protein. The sample records roughly 110,000 distinct CDR3 sequences, roughly 12% being singletons. The sample was PBMCs or a T cell subset sorted from them (not recorded which). Receptors were obtained from an adult woman who had mild COVID-19 (a few samples of this study predate the infection). Cell type and time point are not known.

The gene calls are TRBV30 and TRBJ2-1, with 10 bases matching TRBD1. CDR1 and CDR2 from the germline V gene are GTSNPN and SVGIG (reference sequence). V lost 4 bases and J lost 8; bases outside the gene matches: 11. The CDR3 sequence is 15 residues long. The CDR3 DNA reads as TGTGCCTGGAACTCCGGGACAGGGGCTTTAGATGAGCAGTTCTTC. This encodes CAWNSGTGALDEQFF.

This sequence joins TRBV5-6 and TRBJ2-5; TRBD1 aligns across 7 bases. The germline V gene encodes CDR1 SGHDT and CDR2 YYEEEE. There are 14 residues in the CDR3. Trimming cost V 0 bases and J 5 bases; bases outside gene matches: 4. As DNA, the CDR3 is TGTGCCAGCAGCTTGGGGAGGACAGGCGAGACCCAGTACTTC. Amino acids: CASSLGRTGETQYF.

This clonotype was seen only a few times. The V call is TRBV7-9, the J call TRBJ2-1; 8 nucleotides line up with TRBD2. The CDR3 extends over 16 amino acids. The germline gives CDR1 SEHNR, CDR2 FQNEAQ (reference sequence). Trimming cost V 1 base and J 4 bases; bases outside gene matches: 6. The CDR3 loop reads CASSLDTGGRYNEQFF. As DNA, the CDR3 is TGTGCCAGCAGCTTAGACACGGGGGGGAGGTACAATGAGCAGTTCTTC.

The V gene is TRBV3-1, the J gene TRBJ2-7; the D is unclear. Trimming shortened V by 3 bases and J by 0 bases, and 18 bases separated the two germline ends. This CDR3 spans 17 amino acids. Germline CDR1 and CDR2: LGHDT and YNNKEL (reference sequence). CDR3 sequence: CASSQGFWPSSSYEQYF. The CDR3 DNA follows: TGTGCCAGCAGCCAGGGCTTCTGGCCCTCTAGCTCCTACGAGCAGTACTTC.

V gene TRBV4-1 combines with J gene TRBJ2-1; 9 bases are shared with TRBD1. Germline CDR1 reads MGHRA; CDR2 reads YSYEKL. V gave up 5 bases and J gave up 5 bases; unmatched junction bases: 4. The CDR3 totals 14 residues. The CDR3, as DNA: TGCGCCAGCAGCTACCGACAGGGGGACAATGAGCAGTTCTTC. Translating gives CASSYRQGDNEQFF.

This clonotype has only a few counts. The chain recombines TRBV4-1 with TRBJ2-3; D unclear. Germline lookup yields CDR1 MGHRA and CDR2 YSYEKL. The V gene lost 0 bases and the J gene lost 1 base, with 14 bases spanning the gap. The CDR3 is 17 residues long. CDR3 bases: TGCGCCAGCAGCCAAGATTCGGCGAGTTTGGGCACAGATACGCAGTATTTT. Translation: CASSQDSASLGTDTQYF.

This clonotype was picked up a small number of times. The V and J genes are TRBV6-5 and TRBJ2-1, with D perhaps matching TRBD1 or TRBD2 (6 bases each). This CDR3 is 16 amino acids long. V was cut by 4 bases and J by 6 bases, with 19 bases left in between. The V gene's germline CDR1 is MNHEY and CDR2 SVGAGI. The CDR3 spells CASSFSDGGLVNEQFF. In nucleotides, the CDR3 is TGTGCCAGCAGTTTTTCCGACGGGGGCCTGGTCAATGAGCAGTTCTTC.

The sample holds a few counts of this clonotype. The V call is TRBV7-9, the J call TRBJ2-3; D tentatively reads TRBD1 or TRBD2 (5 bases each). CDR1 SEHNR and CDR2 FQNEAQ come from the germline V gene (reference sequence). The length of the CDR3 is 16 residues. Trimming stripped 2 bases from V and 0 bases from J, with 12 bases between. The DNA for the CDR3 is TGTGCCAGCAGCTTATCGAGGGGTGCTAGCACAGATACGCAGTATTTT. Translated: CASSLSRGASTDTQYF.

This sequence joins TRBV27 and TRBJ2-7; D is ambiguous. This CDR3 is 16 amino acids long. Trimming left V 9 bases short and J 5 bases short, with 26 bases between. Germline CDR1 MNHEY, CDR2 SMNVEV (reference sequence). For the CDR3, the DNA is TGTGCCAGTTCCGGGCATCCCCCCGACACTATCGACGAGCAGTACTTC. Encoded protein: CASSGHPPDTIDEQYF.

This clonotype was observed a few times. The V and J genes are TRBV12-3 or TRBV12-4 and TRBJ2-1; the match to TRBD2 covers 7 bases. V lost 4 bases to trimming and J lost 0 bases; unmatched junction nucleotides: 9. The CDR3 is made up of 17 amino acids. Here the CDR3 reads CASSSPLGGSSYNEQFF. The CDR3 nucleotides read TGTGCCAGCAGTTCCCCCCTAGGCGGGAGCTCCTACAATGAGCAGTTCTTC.

The chain is built from TRBV19 and TRBJ2-5, with 11 bases identical to TRBD1. Unmatched junction bases numbered 8, after V lost 3 bases and J lost 5 bases. This CDR3 has 16 residues. Germline V CDR1 and CDR2: LNHDA, SQIVND (reference sequence). CDR3 residues: CASSMDRGRVTETQYF. In nucleotides, the CDR3 is TGTGCCAGTAGTATGGACAGGGGGCGGGTCACGGAGACCCAGTACTTC.

V usage is TRBV2 and J usage is TRBJ2-3, with TRBD2 identical over 7 bases. V lost 3 bases and J lost 11; bases outside the gene matches: 8. Germline V gene lookup returns CDR1 SNHLY and CDR2 FYNNEI. This CDR3 is 13 amino acids long. This chain's CDR3 is CASSDVSGAGQYF. For the CDR3, the DNA is TGTGCCAGCAGTGATGTAAGCGGGGCGGGGCAGTATTTT.

The V gene is TRBV9, the J gene TRBJ2-7, with 7 bases identical to TRBD1. This CDR3 contains 14 residues. Trimming at V came to 0 bases and at J to 7 bases, leaving 7 bases not matched to a gene. Germline CDR1 and CDR2: SGDLS and YYNGEE. The CDR3 nucleotides read TGTGCCAGCAGCGTAGGGGACAGCCTTTTAGAGCAGTACTTC. It yields the protein CASSVGDSLLEQYF.

This clonotype has more than one count but fewer than ten. The rearrangement uses TRBV4-3 and TRBJ2-7; 7 bases are shared with TRBD2. The CDR3 covers 17 residues. Germline lookup yields CDR1 LGHNA and CDR2 YSLEER. V was clipped by 0 bases and J by 0 bases; unmatched bases: 8. Written as DNA, the CDR3 is TGCGCCAGCAGCCAAGAGCTCCTCGGGGACTACTCCTACGAGCAGTACTTC. Translated, it gives CASSQELLGDYSYEQYF.

This clonotype has only a few counts. J is TRBJ2-3 and V is TRBV19; D is possibly TRBD1 (7 bases). V lost 4 bases and J 9 bases, leaving 14 bases between the germline ends. From germline, CDR1 is LNHDA and CDR2 SQIVND (reference sequence). The CDR3 is 13 amino acids. CDR3 bases: TGTGCCAGTAGTACCATGACAGGGAGGACGCAGTATTTT. Its protein is CASSTMTGRTQYF.

This clonotype was seen only a few times. The V and J genes are TRBV4-3 and TRBJ2-1, with TRBD2 matching 7 bases. This CDR3 is built from 15 residues. The J segment lost 1 base and the V segment lost 8 bases, leaving 8 bases of the junction unmatched. Per the germline V gene, CDR1 is LGHNA and CDR2 is YSLEER. CDR3 sequence reads: CASGRLAESYNEQFF. CDR3 DNA sequence: TGCGCCAGCGGACGACTAGCCGAATCCTACAATGAGCAGTTCTTC.

V is TRBV7-6 and J is TRBJ1-3, with TRBD1 matching 8 bases. This CDR3 has 16 residues. With V trimmed by 5 bases and J by 1 base, 7 bases remained unmatched. Germline CDR1 reads SGHVS; CDR2 reads FNYEAQ. The CDR3 loop is CASSNRDRSSGNTIYF. The CDR3, as DNA: TGTGCCAGCAGCAACCGGGACAGGTCGTCTGGAAACACCATATATTTT.

This clonotype was recorded at least ten times. This chain connects TRBV29-1 to TRBJ2-7, with D maybe TRBD2 (5 bases). Germline CDR1 SQVTM, CDR2 ANQGSEA. The CDR3 has 13 amino acids. Trimming took off 0 bases at V and 4 bases at J, with 10 bases between the two ends. The CDR3 here is CSVEDEGTYEQYF. The CDR3 DNA reads as TGCAGCGTTGAAGATGAGGGAACATACGAGCAGTACTTC.